This T cell receptor (beta chain) was sequenced for a study of spatial heterogeneity in lung cancer (dated by TCRdb to the late 2010s). For the study in its entirety: More beta-chain than alpha-chain transcripts were consistently detected, likely reflecting higher beta-chain transcript abundance. At surgery, both alpha and beta chains were TCR-sequenced in around 240 tumor regions, about 61 matched nontumor lung samples and 56 PBMC samples. In tumor regions, TCR transcript counts showed a strong correlation with a T cell transcriptional module score derived from matched bulk RNA-seq. In the raw uncorrected reads, each unique combination of TCR and UMI appeared more than ten times on average. In non-small cell lung cancer, the study made a quantitative comparison of TCR alpha and beta repertoires among multiple tumor regions, matched nontumor lung and blood. The study linked features of the TCR repertoire to counts of nonsynonymous mutations, which were determined by whole-exome sequencing of tumor tissue.

The investigation overall reported the following: Counts of ubiquitous and regional expanded TCRs were found to correlate with counts of ubiquitous and regional nonsynonymous mutations, respectively. Confirming at a functional level the hypothesis that regional TCRs recognize regional mutations was considered to require additional single-cell paired TCR alpha and beta sequencing. TCR-seq coverage of tumor T cells was estimated at only approximately 7% for alpha chains and 13% for beta chains. The tumor nonsynonymous mutation count correlated with the number of expanded alpha and beta TCRs within the tumor.

The time point label on this specimen signifies: sample taken at primary tumor resection. The donors were 70 or so patients from the lung TRACERx cohort who had early-stage, untreated non-small cell lung cancer. Without any cell sorting, TCR sequencing was performed on whole RNA extracted either from tumor and nontumor lung tissue or from cryopreserved PBMC samples. Only patients with enough RNA available from two or more tumor regions were chosen for TCR sequencing. Tumor and adjacent nontumor lung specimens were reviewed by a lung pathologist before selection. Comments on this clonotype: Its recognized antigen is unknown. Per-base quality was not reported, and no clone a single base away is much larger than it. Because this beta chain is a stray read in a library intended to capture alpha chains, its abundance should not be given much weight.

V and J lose 5 bases and 4 bases, and a span of 11 bases separates them. The CDR3 covers 13 residues, taking in both the cysteine and the phenylalanine. Only the CDR3 region is kept as DNA, spanning 39 bases read in frame from base 1. As encoded in the germline V gene (reference sequence), CDR1 is LNHDA while CDR2 is SQIVND. The library was made by 5' RACE. Instrument on record: NextSeq 500. To allow correction of PCR and sequencing errors, the TCR library protocol tagged every TCR cDNA molecule with a unique molecular identifier. The authors' analysis ran thus. TCR identification, UMI-based error correction and CDR3 extraction were all carried out with Decombinator tools. TCRs above a frequency of 2 per 1,000, corresponding to the top 1% of the tumor frequency distribution, were defined as expanded. Expanded tumor TCRs statistically deemed absent (corrected P<0.05) from at least one tumor region were classed as regional, and all other expanded tumor TCRs were classed as ubiquitous. Renyi diversity was calculated using the R vegan package after each repertoire was subsampled 100 times to 5,000 TCRs. To build CDR3 similarity networks, amino acid triplet string-kernel similarity was used, and CDR3s were connected when their pairwise similarity was above 0.82. The public sequencing data were trimmed at Q25 with fastp and processed into clonotypes with MiXCR by TCRdb, which kept only in-frame beta chains. Each CDR3 protein gets just one entry, which takes the most common genes and DNA from the rows behind it. The V and J calls shown here were made by TCRdb, not taken from the authors' results. The sample has 4,000 or so distinct CDR3 sequences on record, roughly 9.9% of them singletons. Approximately 30% of the sample belongs to the ten largest clones.

The chain links TRBV19 with TRBJ1-1; the D region possibly corresponds to TRBD1 (5 bases align). This receptor was obtained from a male donor with early-stage non-small cell lung cancer. The sample consisted of lung tumor tissue, taken at surgery. In nucleotides, the sequence is TGTGCCAGTAGTCCCGACAGCACCACTGAAGCTTTCTTT. This is translated as CASSPDSTTEAFF. With all but the CDR3 taken from the reference TRBV19 and TRBJ1-1 genes, the full variable domain is: DGGITQSPKYLFRKEGQNVTLSCEQNLNHDAMYWYRQDPGQGLRLIYYSQIVNDFQKGDIAEGYSVSREKKESFPLTVTSAQKNPTAFYLCASSPDSTTEAFFGQGTRLTVV.